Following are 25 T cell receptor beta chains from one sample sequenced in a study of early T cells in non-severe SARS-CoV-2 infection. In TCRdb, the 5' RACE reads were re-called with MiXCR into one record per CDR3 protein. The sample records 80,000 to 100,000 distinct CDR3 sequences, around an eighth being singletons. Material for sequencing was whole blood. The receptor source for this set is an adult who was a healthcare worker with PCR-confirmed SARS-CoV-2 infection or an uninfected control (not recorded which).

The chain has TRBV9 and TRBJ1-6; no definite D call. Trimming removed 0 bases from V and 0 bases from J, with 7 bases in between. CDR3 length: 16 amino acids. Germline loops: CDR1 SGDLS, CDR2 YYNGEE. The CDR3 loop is CASSVGPTSYNSPLHF. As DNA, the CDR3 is TGTGCCAGCAGCGTAGGGCCCACCTCCTATAATTCACCCCTCCACTTT.

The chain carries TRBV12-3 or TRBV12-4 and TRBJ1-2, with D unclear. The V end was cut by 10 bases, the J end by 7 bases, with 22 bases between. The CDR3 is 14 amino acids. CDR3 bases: TGTGCCACCGGCGTGGCAGCCCGGGTGGCTGGCTACACCTTC. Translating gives CATGVAARVAGYTF.

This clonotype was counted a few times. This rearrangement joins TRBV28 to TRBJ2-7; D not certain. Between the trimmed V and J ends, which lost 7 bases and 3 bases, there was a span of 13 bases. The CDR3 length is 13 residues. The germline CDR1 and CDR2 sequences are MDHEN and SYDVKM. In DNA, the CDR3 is TGTGCCAGCACCTTCGGTTGGAGCTACGAGCAGTACTTC. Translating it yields CASTFGWSYEQYF.

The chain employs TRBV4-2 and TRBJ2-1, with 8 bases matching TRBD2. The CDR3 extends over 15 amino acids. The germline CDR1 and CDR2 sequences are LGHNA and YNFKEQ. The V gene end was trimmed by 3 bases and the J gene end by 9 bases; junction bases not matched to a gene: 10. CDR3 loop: CASSQGPAGEGEQFF. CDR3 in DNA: TGTGCCAGCAGCCAGGGGCCAGCGGGAGAGGGTGAGCAGTTCTTC.

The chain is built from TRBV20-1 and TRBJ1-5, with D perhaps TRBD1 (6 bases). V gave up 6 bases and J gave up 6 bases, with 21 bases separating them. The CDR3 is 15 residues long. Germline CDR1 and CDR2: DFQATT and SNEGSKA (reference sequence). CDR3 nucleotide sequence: TGCAGTGCCGACCCCGGGGCCTTGGGGGCTCAGCCCCAGCATTTT. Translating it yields CSADPGALGAQPQHF.

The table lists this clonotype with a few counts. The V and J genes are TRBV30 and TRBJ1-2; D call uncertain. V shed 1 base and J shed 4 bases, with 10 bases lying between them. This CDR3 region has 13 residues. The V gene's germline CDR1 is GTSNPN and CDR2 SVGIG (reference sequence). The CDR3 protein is CAWSARKTYGYTF. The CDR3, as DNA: TGTGCCTGGAGTGCCAGGAAAACCTATGGCTACACCTTC.

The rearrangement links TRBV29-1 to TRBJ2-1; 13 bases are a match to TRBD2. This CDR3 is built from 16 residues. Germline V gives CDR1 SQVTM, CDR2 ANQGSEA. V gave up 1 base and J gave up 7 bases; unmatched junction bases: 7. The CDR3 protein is CSVEGRGLAGENEQFF. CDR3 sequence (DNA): TGCAGCGTTGAAGGTCGCGGACTAGCGGGAGAGAATGAGCAGTTCTTC.

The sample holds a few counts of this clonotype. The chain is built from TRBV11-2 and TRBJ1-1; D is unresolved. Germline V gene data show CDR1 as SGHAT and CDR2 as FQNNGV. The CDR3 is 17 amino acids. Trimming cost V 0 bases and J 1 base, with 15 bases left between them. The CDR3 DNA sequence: TGTGCCAGCAGCTTAGATCGCGCTCGTGGGCGGAACACTGAAGCTTTCTTT. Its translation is CASSLDRARGRNTEAFF.

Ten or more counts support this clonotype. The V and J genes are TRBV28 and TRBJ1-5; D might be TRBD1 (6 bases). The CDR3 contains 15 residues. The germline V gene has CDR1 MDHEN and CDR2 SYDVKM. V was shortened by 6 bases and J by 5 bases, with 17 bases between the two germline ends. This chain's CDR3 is CASSPRGRGHQPQHF. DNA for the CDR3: TGTGCCAGCAGCCCACGGGGGCGGGGGCATCAGCCCCAGCATTTT.

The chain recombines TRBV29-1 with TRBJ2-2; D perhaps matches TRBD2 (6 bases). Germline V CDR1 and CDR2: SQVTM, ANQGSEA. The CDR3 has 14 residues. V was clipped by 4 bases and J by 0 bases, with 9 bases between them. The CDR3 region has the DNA TGCAGCGTTGCGGAGGGACCGAACACCGGGGAGCTGTTTTTT. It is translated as CSVAEGPNTGELFF.

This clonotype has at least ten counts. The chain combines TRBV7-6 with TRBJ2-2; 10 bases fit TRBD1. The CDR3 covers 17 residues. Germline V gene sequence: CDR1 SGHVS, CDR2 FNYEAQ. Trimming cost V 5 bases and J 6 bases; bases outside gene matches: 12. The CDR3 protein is CASSPTPGQGSAGELFF. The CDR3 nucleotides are TGTGCCAGCAGCCCAACGCCGGGACAGGGGAGTGCCGGGGAGCTGTTTTTT.

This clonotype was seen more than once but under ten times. The DNA for the CDR3 is TGTGCCAGCAGTTTTAGACGGGGACCCGGGGAGCTGTTTTTT. This translates into CASSFRRGPGELFF. V gene TRBV28 combines with J gene TRBJ2-2; the D gene could be TRBD1 or TRBD2 (5 bases each). The CDR3 totals 14 residues. Between the trimmed V and J ends, which lost 3 bases and 6 bases, there was a span of 11 bases. Per the germline V gene, CDR1 is MDHEN and CDR2 is SYDVKM.

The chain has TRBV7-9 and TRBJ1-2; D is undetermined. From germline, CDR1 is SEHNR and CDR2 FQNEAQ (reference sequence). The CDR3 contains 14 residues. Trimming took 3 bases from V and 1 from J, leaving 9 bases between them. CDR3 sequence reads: CASSLGGNNYGYTF. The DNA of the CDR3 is TGTGCCAGCAGCTTGGGCGGAAATAACTATGGCTACACCTTC.

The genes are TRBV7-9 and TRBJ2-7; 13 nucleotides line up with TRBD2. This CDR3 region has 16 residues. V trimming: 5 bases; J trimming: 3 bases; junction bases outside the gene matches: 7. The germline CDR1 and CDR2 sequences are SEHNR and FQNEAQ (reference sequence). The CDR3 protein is CASSGLAGAPLYEQYF. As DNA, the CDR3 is TGTGCCAGCAGCGGACTAGCGGGAGCACCTCTCTACGAGCAGTACTTC.

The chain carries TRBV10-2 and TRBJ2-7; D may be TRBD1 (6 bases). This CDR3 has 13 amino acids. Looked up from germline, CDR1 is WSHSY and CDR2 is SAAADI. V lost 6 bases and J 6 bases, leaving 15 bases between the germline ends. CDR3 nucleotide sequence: TGCGCCAGCAGCCCTACAGGGAGTCGCGAGCAGTACTTC. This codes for CASSPTGSREQYF.

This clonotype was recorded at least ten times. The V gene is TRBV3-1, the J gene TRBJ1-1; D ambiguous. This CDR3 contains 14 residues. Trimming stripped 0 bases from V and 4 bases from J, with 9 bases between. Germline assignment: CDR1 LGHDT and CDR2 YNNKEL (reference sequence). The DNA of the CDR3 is TGTGCCAGCAGCCAAGATAGAGCGGGCACTGAAGCTTTCTTT. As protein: CASSQDRAGTEAFF. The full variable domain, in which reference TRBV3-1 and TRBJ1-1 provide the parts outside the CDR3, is DTAVSQTPKYLVTQMGNDKSIKCEQNLGHDTMYWYKQDSKKFLKIMFSYNNKELIINETVPNRFSPKSPDKAHLNLHINSLELGDSAVYFCASSQDRAGTEAFFGQGTRLTVV.

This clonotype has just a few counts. The CDR3 DNA reads as TGTGCCAGCAGCTCATTGGCGGTGAGCTCCTACAATGAGCAGTTCTTC. Translated, it gives CASSSLAVSSYNEQFF. The rearrangement joins TRBV14 to TRBJ2-1; D gene unclear. The CDR3 contains 16 residues. The V gene lost 5 bases and the J gene lost 0 bases, with 14 bases spanning the gap. Germline V gene data show CDR1 as SGHDN and CDR2 as FVKESK.

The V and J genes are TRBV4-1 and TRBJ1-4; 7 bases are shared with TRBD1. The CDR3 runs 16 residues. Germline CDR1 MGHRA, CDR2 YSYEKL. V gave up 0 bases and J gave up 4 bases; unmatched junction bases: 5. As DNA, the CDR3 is TGCGCCAGCAGCCAAGAAGGGGGCGCCGGTAATGAAAAACTGTTTTTT. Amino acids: CASSQEGGAGNEKLFF.

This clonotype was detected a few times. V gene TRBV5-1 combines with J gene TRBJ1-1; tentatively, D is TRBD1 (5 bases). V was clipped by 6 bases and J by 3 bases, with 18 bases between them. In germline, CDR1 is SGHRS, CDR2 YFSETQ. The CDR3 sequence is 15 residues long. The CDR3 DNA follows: TGCGCCAGCAACCCCTCAGGGTTGGGGGACACTGAAGCTTTCTTT. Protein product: CASNPSGLGDTEAFF.

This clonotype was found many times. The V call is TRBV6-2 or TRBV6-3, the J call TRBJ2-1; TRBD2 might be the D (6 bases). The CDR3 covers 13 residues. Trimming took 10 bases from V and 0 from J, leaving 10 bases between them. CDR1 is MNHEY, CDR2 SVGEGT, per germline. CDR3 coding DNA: TGTGCCATCCGGGGGAGCTCCTACAATGAGCAGTTCTTC. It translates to CAIRGSSYNEQFF.

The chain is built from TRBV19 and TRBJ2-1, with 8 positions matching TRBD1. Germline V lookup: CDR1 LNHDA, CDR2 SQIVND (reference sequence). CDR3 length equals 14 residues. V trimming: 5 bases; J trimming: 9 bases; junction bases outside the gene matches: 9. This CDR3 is CASSVPRGQGEQFF. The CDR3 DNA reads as TGTGCCAGTAGTGTCCCCAGGGGGCAGGGTGAGCAGTTCTTC. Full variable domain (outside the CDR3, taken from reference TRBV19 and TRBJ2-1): DGGITQSPKYLFRKEGQNVTLSCEQNLNHDAMYWYRQDPGQGLRLIYYSQIVNDFQKGDIAEGYSVSREKKESFPLTVTSAQKNPTAFYLCASSVPRGQGEQFFGPGTRLTVL.

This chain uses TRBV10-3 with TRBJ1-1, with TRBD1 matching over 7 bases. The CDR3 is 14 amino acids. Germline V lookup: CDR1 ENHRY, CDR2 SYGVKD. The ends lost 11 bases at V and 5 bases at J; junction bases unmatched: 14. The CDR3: CAVATGTDGTEAFF. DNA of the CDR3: TGTGCCGTGGCCACCGGGACAGACGGAACTGAAGCTTTCTTT.

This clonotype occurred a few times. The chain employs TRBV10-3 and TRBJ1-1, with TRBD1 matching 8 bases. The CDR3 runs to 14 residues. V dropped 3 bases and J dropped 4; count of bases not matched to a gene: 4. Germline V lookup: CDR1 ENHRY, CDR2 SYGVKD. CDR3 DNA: TGTGCCATCAGTGACCAGGACAGGGCCACTGAAGCTTTCTTT. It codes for CAISDQDRATEAFF.

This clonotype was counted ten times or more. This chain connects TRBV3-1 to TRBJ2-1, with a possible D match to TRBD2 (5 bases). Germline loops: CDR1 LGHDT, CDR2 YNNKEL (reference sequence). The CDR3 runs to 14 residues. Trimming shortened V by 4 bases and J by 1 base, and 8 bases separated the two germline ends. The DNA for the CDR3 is TGTGCCAGCAGCCTTTCGGGATCCTACAATGAGCAGTTCTTC. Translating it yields CASSLSGSYNEQFF.

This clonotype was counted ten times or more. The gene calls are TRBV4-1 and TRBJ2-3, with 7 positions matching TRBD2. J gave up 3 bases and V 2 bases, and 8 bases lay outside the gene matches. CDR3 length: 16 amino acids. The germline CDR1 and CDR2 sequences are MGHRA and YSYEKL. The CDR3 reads CASSQPWGGVTDTQYF. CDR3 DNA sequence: TGCGCCAGCAGCCAACCTTGGGGAGGGGTAACAGATACGCAGTATTTT.